Listed below are T cell receptor beta chains from one sample, sequenced in a study of beta chain features in type 1 diabetes. TCRdb's copy holds only in-frame clones and misses some; the assay was immunoSEQ multiplex PCR. The data show around 340,000 clones, roughly a fifth seen once. The sequencing input was naive CD4+ T cells from blood. The receptors were sampled from a woman aged 18-29 years in good health. Both conserved end residues are part of each CDR3. The order of the fields is J gene, clone size, D gene, V gene, CDR3 DNA, CDR3 protein. A D gene is named only where the DNA matches it firmly. Not every row has a clone size; where given, it reads once, few, many or a size class.

>TRBJ2-7|few|-|TRBV30
TGTGCCTGGAGCAACCAGGGGGGCTACGAGCAGTACTTC
CAWSNQGGYEQYF
>TRBJ2-1|-|-|TRBV18
TGTGCCAGCTCACCAGGGACATCAGGCGATGAGCAGTTCTTC
CASSPGTSGDEQFF
>TRBJ1-4|-|-|TRBV18
TGTGCCAGCTCACCCTCGTTGACTACAACTAATGAAAAACTGTTTTTT
CASSPSLTTTNEKLFF
>TRBJ2-7|-|TRBD2|TRBV2
TGTGCCAGCCTGGGACTAGCGGGAGTCGGGGAGCAGTACTTC
CASLGLAGVGEQYF
>TRBJ1-5|-|-|TRBV30
TGTGCCTGGAGTCCCAACACCTCCAATCAGCCCCAGCATTTT
CAWSPNTSNQPQHF
>TRBJ2-7|-|-|TRBV30
TGTGCCTGGAGTTCAGGCTCCTACGAGCAGTACTTC
CAWSSGSYEQYF
>TRBJ1-6|few|-|TRBV5-6
TGTGCCAGCAGCTCATCCGGCAGGGATAATTCACCCCTCCACTTT
CASSSSGRDNSPLHF
>TRBJ2-1|-|TRBD1|TRBV12-5
TGTGCTAGTGGTTCCCGGACAGGAACCTTTTTCTACAATGAGCAGTTCTTC
CASGSRTGTFFYNEQFF
>TRBJ1-6|few|-|TRBV29-1
TGCAGCGTCGCTAGTCGGGACATACACAATTCACCCCTCCACTTT
CSVASRDIHNSPLHF
>TRBJ2-5|-|TRBD1|TRBV6-6
TGTGCCAGCAGTTCCTCCGGGACAGGGAGAGAGACCCAGTACTTC
CASSSSGTGRETQYF
>TRBJ1-6|-|-|TRBV5-1
TGCGCCAGCAGCTTGGCGACAGGTCCTGATTCACCCCTCCACTTT
CASSLATGPDSPLHF
>TRBJ2-3|-|-|TRBV2
TGTGCCAGCAGTGAGAGCGGACCCACAGATACGCAGTATTTT
CASSESGPTDTQYF
>TRBJ1-2|-|TRBD1|TRBV30
TGTGCCTGGAGCTTCTCAGGGGGCTATGGCTACACCTTC
CAWSFSGGYGYTF
>TRBJ1-2|-|TRBD1|TRBV5-4
TGTGCCAGCAGCTTGGCCGGACAGGGGGCACATGGCTACACCTTC
CASSLAGQGAHGYTF
>TRBJ2-7|-|TRBD1|TRBV5-4
TGTGCCAGCCTGCCGGACCGGGACAGGGTCTACGAGCAGTACTTC
CASLPDRDRVYEQYF
>TRBJ2-7|-|TRBD2|TRBV5-4
TGTGCCAGCAGCTTTTCGGGACTAGGCTACGAGCAGTACTTC
CASSFSGLGYEQYF
>TRBJ1-2|-|-|TRBV29-1
TGCAGCGTTGCTACCGGGTGGCGGGGCTACACCTTC
CSVATGWRGYTF
>TRBJ2-3|few|TRBD2|TRBV5-1
TGCGCCAGCAGTCGACTAGCGGGAGGGCGTCCGGCAGATACGCAGTATTTT
CASSRLAGGRPADTQYF
>TRBJ2-3|-|TRBD2|TRBV4-1
TGCGCCAGCAGCCACCGTCCCGGGACTAGCGGGGTGACAGATACGCAGTATTTT
CASSHRPGTSGVTDTQYF
>TRBJ1-5|-|-|TRBV5-1
TGCGCCAGCTCTGAGCTCGGGGATGCCGCTCAGCCCCAGCATTTT
CASSELGDAAQPQHF
>TRBJ1-2|-|TRBD1|TRBV30
TGTGCCTGGACCCCAGGGGGCTATGGCTACACCTTC
CAWTPGGYGYTF
>TRBJ2-7|-|-|TRBV14
TGTGCCAGCAGCCAAGCGGGATTCGAGCAGTACTTC
CASSQAGFEQYF
>TRBJ1-3|-|-|TRBV29-1
TGCAGCGTTGAAACAGACTCTGGAAACACCATATATTTT
CSVETDSGNTIYF
>TRBJ2-3|-|TRBD2|TRBV5-1
TGCGCCAGCAGCTTGGGTTCTAGCGGCAGCACAGATACGCAGTATTTT
CASSLGSSGSTDTQYF
>TRBJ2-7|few|TRBD1|TRBV4-1
TGCGCCAGCAGCCAAGGCCCGACAGGGGGCGTTCGAGAGCAGTACTTC
CASSQGPTGGVREQYF
>TRBJ2-5|few|-|TRBV5-1
TGCGCCAGCAGCTTGGACAGGGCTTCCGAGACCCAGTACTTC
CASSLDRASETQYF
>TRBJ2-5|-|TRBD1|TRBV6-5
TGTGCCAGCTCGACAGGGGGCTACGTGACCCAGTACTTC
CASSTGGYVTQYF
>TRBJ1-2|few|-|TRBV6-6
TGTGCCAGCCTACCTGGGGGCACAACTAACTATGGCTACACCTTC
CASLPGGTTNYGYTF
>TRBJ2-5|-|-|TRBV11-2
TGTGCCAGCAGCTTACCGGGGGAGACCCAGTACTTC
CASSLPGETQYF
>TRBJ2-3|few|TRBD2|TRBV9
TGTGCCAGCAGCGTAGGGCGGGAGTGGCTAGATACGCAGTATTTT
CASSVGREWLDTQYF
>TRBJ1-2|-|TRBD1|TRBV19
TGTGCCAGTAGTTTACGACAGGGAAGAGGCTACACCTTC
CASSLRQGRGYTF
>TRBJ2-1|few|-|TRBV20-1
TGCAGTGCTAGAGATCGTGAGCAGTTCTTC
CSARDREQFF
>TRBJ1-2|few|-|TRBV4-1
TGCGCCAGCAGACCCGATGGGGGGTATGGCTACACCTTC
CASRPDGGYGYTF
>TRBJ2-1|few|-|TRBV5-1
TGCGCCAGCAGCTTGACAGGCGACTCCTACAATGAGCAGTTCTTC
CASSLTGDSYNEQFF
>TRBJ1-6|-|TRBD1|TRBV18
TGTGCCAGCTCACCGAGGACAGGGGATAATTCACCCCTCCACTTT
CASSPRTGDNSPLHF
>TRBJ1-1|-|TRBD1|TRBV15
TGTGCCACCAGCAGAGCAAACAGGGGGAACACTGAAGCTTTCTTT
CATSRANRGNTEAFF
>TRBJ2-5|-|-|TRBV4-3
TGCGCCAGCAGCCAAGGTTTCTCCGGAGAGACCCAGTACTTC
CASSQGFSGETQYF
>TRBJ1-3|few|TRBD1|TRBV6-6
TGTGCCAGCAGTTATCCGGACAGGGCAGACGGAAACACCATATATTTT
CASSYPDRADGNTIYF
>TRBJ2-7|few|TRBD2|TRBV5-4
TGTGCCAGCAGGCCAGCGGGAGGATACTACGAGCAGTACTTC
CASRPAGGYYEQYF
>TRBJ2-7|-|TRBD1|TRBV30
TGTGCCTGGAGTTTACCGGGACAGGGCTACGAGCAGTACTTC
CAWSLPGQGYEQYF
>TRBJ1-1|-|-|TRBV6-5
TGTGCCAGCAGTTCCCAGGGGAACCCCGAAGCTTTCTTT
CASSSQGNPEAFF
>TRBJ2-3|-|TRBD2|TRBV5-1
TGCGCCAGCAGCTTGGGACTAGCGGCTAGCACAGATACGCAGTATTTT
CASSLGLAASTDTQYF
>TRBJ1-5|few|-|TRBV23-1
TGCGCCAGCAGTCTCACAGGGAATCATCAGCCCCAGCATTTT
CASSLTGNHQPQHF
>TRBJ2-3|-|TRBD2|TRBV7-8
TGTGCCAGCAGCAGAGAGGGACTAGCGGGGGGGCCCCCGCAGTATTTT
CASSREGLAGGPPQYF
>TRBJ2-1|few|TRBD2|TRBV13
TGTGCCAGCAGCCCCCCGAGCGGGAGCCTCCACAATGAGCAGTTCTTC
CASSPPSGSLHNEQFF
>TRBJ2-5|-|TRBD2|TRBV7-2
TGTGCCAGCAGCCCGTATAGCGGGGGGGCCGGTGAGACCCAGTACTTC
CASSPYSGGAGETQYF
>TRBJ2-6|few|TRBD1|TRBV5-6
TGTGCCAGCAGCTTACAGGGGGCTGGGGCCAACGTCCTGACTTTC
CASSLQGAGANVLTF
>TRBJ2-1|-|-|TRBV9
TGTGCCAGCAGCGCGACTCTTCGGGAATCGCAGTTCTTC
CASSATLRESQFF